This note documents a single TCR beta chain sequence. Its antigen is currently unknown. Indicated time point: late sampling 161 to 241 days after vaccination in a few convalescent patients. Treatment indicated: approximately 9-day PBMC culture with coronavirus spike peptide pools or control peptides (ViraFEST assay). Before TCRs were sequenced, ViraFEST expanded antigen-specific T cells with peptide pools. Cultured CD4+ T cells had their DNA profiled by the Oncomine TCR Beta short-read assay. Each CDR3 protein gets one entry after TCRdb re-called the PCR reads with MiXCR. The table has around 27,000 distinct CDR3 sequences, roughly 38% seen once; the top ten hold about 3.7%. CDR1 and CDR2 from the germline V gene are SGHTA and FQGTGA. The length of the CDR3 is 13 residues. V was pared by 4 bases and J by 0 bases, with 5 bases between. This record comes from a study of vaccination and CD4 T cells after COVID-19. Study-wide background: Participants were administered two doses of either the BNT162b2 or the mRNA-1273 vaccine.

This clonotype was sampled from a human donor who had recovered from COVID-19. The sequencing here drew on CD4+ T cells from blood, cultured in vitro, taken about 7 months after SARS-CoV-2 vaccination. The rearrangement uses TRBV7-3 and TRBJ2-3, with D unclear. CDR3 loop: CASSSQSTDTQYF. For the CDR3, the DNA is TGTGCCAGCAGCTCTCAGAGCACAGATACGCAGTATTTT.